A single sample gave rise to the 27 T cell receptor beta chains below, sequenced in a study of T cells in Graves' hyperthyroidism and ophthalmopathy. RNA transcripts were the template for amplifying TCR beta CDR3 regions. Carried out on the TCR CDR3, a first-round RT-PCR used the HTBI primer set. Each CDR3 protein is one row after TCRdb ran MiXCR on the multiplex PCR reads. This repertoire shows fewer than 400,000 distinct CDR3 sequences, roughly 17% found once; its top ten account for around a third. Sequencing input: blood. The receptors derive from a man aged 30-40 years with Graves' hyperthyroidism.

This clonotype came up many times. The chain employs TRBV5-1 and TRBJ2-5, with 8 nucleotides matching TRBD1. Trimming at V came to 2 bases and at J to 4 bases, leaving 4 bases not matched to a gene. There are 14 residues in the CDR3. Germline V lookup: CDR1 SGHRS, CDR2 YFSETQ. CDR3 in DNA: TGCGCCAGCAGCTTTCCCGGGACAGGAGAGACCCAGTACTTC. As protein: CASSFPGTGETQYF.

This clonotype was counted at least ten times. The V and J genes are TRBV20-1 and TRBJ1-1; perhaps TRBD1 as D (6 bases). Looked up from germline, CDR1 is DFQATT and CDR2 is SNEGSKA (reference sequence). Trimming took 0 bases from V and 7 from J, leaving 15 bases between them. The length of the CDR3 is 14 residues. CDR3 sequence (DNA): TGCAGTGCTAGAGATTCGACAGGCTCCCTTGAAGCTTTCTTT. As protein: CSARDSTGSLEAFF.

This clonotype showed up many times. The V call is TRBV6-2 or TRBV6-3, the J call TRBJ1-1, with D hard to call. The V end lost 2 bases, the J end lost 2 bases, and 6 bases lay between the germline ends. In germline, CDR1 is MNHEY, CDR2 SVGEGT. The CDR3 has 13 residues. The CDR3, as DNA: TGTGCCAGCAGTTACGGGAGCAACACTGAAGCTTTCTTT. This translates into CASSYGSNTEAFF.

This clonotype appeared many times. The rearrangement uses TRBV11-2 and TRBJ2-7; D tentatively fits TRBD1 or TRBD2 (5 bases each). The CDR3 runs to 14 residues. Germline V gives CDR1 SGHAT, CDR2 FQNNGV. Trimming left V 5 bases short and J 3 bases short, with 14 bases between. The CDR3 sequence is CASSRPGRRYEQYF. Here the CDR3 DNA reads TGTGCCAGCAGCCGCCCGGGACGCCGCTACGAGCAGTACTTC.

The CDR3, as DNA: TGTGCCAGCAGTTCCGGGGGTTGGGTTGATTCACCCCTCCACTTT. Translation gives CASSSGGWVDSPLHF. The chain employs TRBV6-1 and TRBJ1-6, with D perhaps matching TRBD1 (5 bases). The germline V gene has CDR1 MNHNS and CDR2 SASEGT. The CDR3 contains 15 residues. V was pared by 5 bases and J by 8 bases, with 16 bases between.

This clonotype was found many times. The chain links TRBV2 to TRBJ1-6; no firm D call. CDR3 length: 15 amino acids. Trimming cost V 2 bases and J 14 bases, with 19 bases left between them. Germline CDR1 and CDR2: SNHLY and FYNNEI. The CDR3 DNA sequence: TGTGCCAGCAGTGAAAGTGTGGCAGTTCCCTCAGCCCTCCACTTT. Protein sequence: CASSESVAVPSALHF.

This clonotype was picked up many times. This chain uses TRBV12-3 or TRBV12-4 with TRBJ2-7, with 8 bases aligning to TRBD2. The length of the CDR3 is 15 residues. The J segment lost 5 bases and the V segment lost 6 bases, leaving 12 bases of the junction unmatched. CDR3 region: CASSPRAGVRDEQYF. The CDR3 bases are TGTGCCAGCAGCCCAAGAGCGGGAGTGAGAGACGAGCAGTACTTC.

This clonotype was detected many times. The genes are TRBV12-3 or TRBV12-4 and TRBJ2-1, with a weak D call TRBD2 (7 bases). CDR3 length: 13 amino acids. V was pared by 10 bases and J by 3 bases, with 13 bases between. The CDR3: CATRGQHYNEQFF. The CDR3, as DNA: TGTGCCACGCGGGGGCAGCACTACAATGAGCAGTTCTTC.

The sample holds many counts of this clonotype. The chain links TRBV29-1 to TRBJ2-7; D is possibly TRBD1 (5 bases). Deletions cut 4 bases from V and 2 bases from J, with 15 bases between. This CDR3 contains 14 residues. Looked up from germline, CDR1 is SQVTM and CDR2 is ANQGSEA. CDR3 residues: CSVVIPGLTYEQYF. For the CDR3, the DNA is TGCAGCGTTGTAATTCCAGGGTTGACCTACGAGCAGTACTTC.

The genes are TRBV5-8 and TRBJ1-2; D gene unclear. Trimming stripped 0 bases from V and 10 bases from J, with 7 bases between. The germline CDR1 and CDR2 sequences are SGHTS and YDEGEE. The CDR3 sequence is 11 residues long. CDR3 sequence: CASSLGQVYTF. CDR3 in DNA: TGTGCCAGCAGCTTGGGCCAGGTCTACACCTTC. The whole variable domain, filled in from reference TRBV5-8 and TRBJ1-2, reads EAGVTQSPTHLIKTRGQQATLRCSPISGHTSVYWYQQALGLGLQFLLWYDEGEERNRGNFPPRFSGRQFPNYSSELNVNALELEDSALYLCASSLGQVYTFGSGTRLTVV.

This clonotype was counted many times. V and J are TRBV12-3 or TRBV12-4 and TRBJ2-2; D might be TRBD1 or TRBD2, each matching 6 bases. CDR3 length: 23 residues. Trimming pared 5 bases from V and 1 base from J, leaving 35 bases between. The CDR3, as DNA: TGTGCCAGCAGTACTGACCCTCGGGGAACAGGGCGGGAAACCCAATTGAACACCGGGGAGCTGTTTTTT. Residues: CASSTDPRGTGRETQLNTGELFF.

The chain is built from TRBV7-9 and TRBJ1-4; no definite D call. V was shortened by 5 bases and J by 13 bases, with 17 bases between the two germline ends. The CDR3 totals 13 residues. The germline V gene has CDR1 SEHNR and CDR2 FQNEAQ (reference sequence). CDR3 in DNA: TGTGCCAGCAGCCCGCCCGGAACAGTCTCACTGTTTTTT. It translates to CASSPPGTVSLFF.

This sequence joins TRBV9 and TRBJ2-7; possibly TRBD2 for D (6 bases). Germline values: CDR1 SGDLS, CDR2 YYNGEE. CDR3 length equals 15 residues. V was clipped by 4 bases and J by 6 bases, with 20 bases between them. This chain's CDR3 is CASSPSRRDESEQYF. The CDR3 DNA reads TGTGCCAGCAGCCCCTCCCGGCGGGATGAGAGCGAGCAGTACTTC.

As for this clonotype: One end of the junction is discordant with germline, which a read error may explain. V usage is TRBV20-1 and J usage is TRBJ1-3; weak D call: TRBD1 (6 bases). There are 15 residues in the CDR3. CDR1 DFQATT and CDR2 SNEGSKA come from the germline V gene (reference sequence). CDR3 in DNA: TGCAGTGCTCCTATACGAACAGGGCCGGGAAACACCACATATTTT. Amino acids: CSAPIRTGPGNTTYF.

There are many counts of this clonotype. The chain links TRBV12-3 or TRBV12-4 to TRBJ2-7; TRBD2 agrees at 7 bases. The length of the CDR3 is 14 residues. J gave up 6 bases and V 3 bases, and 8 bases lay outside the gene matches. The CDR3 loop is CASSFGGGPGEQYF. The CDR3 DNA is TGTGCCAGCAGTTTCGGGGGAGGGCCTGGCGAGCAGTACTTC.

This clonotype showed up just a few times. The chain carries TRBV9 and TRBJ1-2; 9 bases match TRBD1. CDR3 length: 13 amino acids. The germline CDR1 and CDR2 sequences are SGDLS and YYNGEE. V shed 4 bases, J shed 8 bases, and the junction held 6 bases outside the gene matches. CDR3: CASSLRTGDGYTF. CDR3 coding DNA: TGTGCCAGCAGCCTACGGACAGGGGACGGCTACACCTTC.

This clonotype was recorded at least ten times. The rearrangement links TRBV3-1 to TRBJ2-1; TRBD2 agrees at 10 bases. Per the germline V gene, CDR1 is LGHDT and CDR2 is YNNKEL (reference sequence). The CDR3 length is 15 residues. The V gene end was trimmed by 7 bases and the J gene end by 5 bases; junction bases not matched to a gene: 8. Here the CDR3 DNA reads TGTGCCAGCAACCTAGCGGGAGAGGTTAACAATGAGCAGTTCTTC. It codes for CASNLAGEVNNEQFF.

This clonotype showed up many times. The chain couples TRBV20-1 to TRBJ1-1, with no clear D. This CDR3 is built from 14 residues. Per the germline V gene, CDR1 is DFQATT and CDR2 is SNEGSKA (reference sequence). V was pared by 4 bases and J by 3 bases, with 15 bases between. The CDR3 nucleotides are TGCAGTGCTATGGGTTCCAGTCGTTACACTGAAGCTTTCTTT. Translation gives CSAMGSSRYTEAFF.

V and J are TRBV20-1 and TRBJ2-5; D is ambiguous. CDR3 length equals 10 residues. The germline V gene has CDR1 DFQATT and CDR2 SNEGSKA (reference sequence). V was pared by 6 bases and J by 4 bases, with 6 bases between. CDR3 coding DNA: TGCAGTGCCGCCCGAGAGACCCAGTACTTC. Encoded protein: CSAARETQYF.

The rearrangement uses TRBV4-1 and TRBJ1-6; the D is unclear. Trimming cost V 4 bases and J 9 bases, with 10 bases left between them. From germline, CDR1 is MGHRA and CDR2 YSYEKL. This CDR3 comprises 13 residues. The CDR3: CASSLGRSSPLHF. In DNA form, the CDR3 reads TGCGCCAGCAGCCTTGGGAGGTCTTCACCCCTCCACTTT.

The chain couples TRBV3-1 to TRBJ2-7; 10 bases map to TRBD2. Looked up from germline, CDR1 is LGHDT and CDR2 is YNNKEL (reference sequence). This CDR3 has 15 amino acids. Trimming at V came to 1 base and at J to 3 bases, leaving 3 bases not matched to a gene. The CDR3 spells CASSQALAGVYEQYF. DNA for the CDR3: TGTGCCAGCAGCCAAGCCCTAGCGGGAGTCTACGAGCAGTACTTC.

This clonotype came up a few times. The rearrangement joins TRBV6-1 to TRBJ2-7; 14 bases are shared with TRBD2. The CDR3 covers 15 residues. V shed 6 bases and J 5 bases; nucleotides not matched to a gene: 6. Germline lookup yields CDR1 MNHNS and CDR2 SASEGT. CDR3 protein: CASSLGTSGGNEQYF. The DNA for the CDR3 is TGTGCCAGCAGCCTGGGGACTAGCGGGGGAAACGAGCAGTACTTC.

V usage is TRBV28 and J usage is TRBJ1-5; D may be TRBD1 (6 bases). There are 14 residues in the CDR3. The V end was cut by 5 bases, the J end by 9 bases, with 17 bases between. Germline CDR1 and CDR2: MDHEN and SYDVKM. The CDR3 protein is CASSTPRTGTPQHF. CDR3 DNA: TGTGCCAGCAGTACTCCCCGTACAGGGACGCCCCAGCATTTT.

In this sample, this clonotype turned up many times. The V gene is TRBV7-8, the J gene TRBJ2-7; unclear D gene. This CDR3 is built from 13 residues. Germline loops: CDR1 SGHVS, CDR2 FQNEAQ. Trimming pared 3 bases from V and 2 bases from J, leaving 8 bases between. The CDR3 loop reads CASSLMDPYEQYF. The CDR3 nucleotides read TGTGCCAGCAGCTTGATGGACCCCTACGAGCAGTACTTC.

This clonotype was found many times. The chain employs TRBV7-9 and TRBJ2-7; 8 nucleotides align to TRBD2. V was pared by 5 bases and J by 6 bases, with 6 bases of the junction left unmatched. The germline V gene encodes CDR1 SEHNR and CDR2 FQNEAQ (reference sequence). CDR3 length equals 13 residues. Here the CDR3 reads CASSRREALEQYF. The CDR3 DNA reads TGTGCCAGCAGCCGGCGGGAGGCTCTCGAGCAGTACTTC.

This clonotype came up many times. The rearrangement joins TRBV6-1 to TRBJ2-4; D might be TRBD2 (5 bases). Germline assignment: CDR1 MNHNS and CDR2 SASEGT. Trimming cost V 2 bases and J 0 bases, with 14 bases left between them. The CDR3 is 17 residues long. The CDR3 bases are TGTGCCAGCAGTGAAAAGACCGGACTTCTAGCCAAAAACATTCAGTACTTC. Its translation is CASSEKTGLLAKNIQYF.

The sample holds many counts of this clonotype. V is TRBV3-1 and J is TRBJ1-2; D uncertain. The CDR3 consists of 15 residues. Trimming pared 4 bases from V and 7 bases from J, leaving 19 bases between. CDR1 and CDR2 (germline): LGHDT, YNNKEL (reference sequence). The CDR3 nucleotides are TGTGCCAGCAGCCCCCGAGGGAGCCAGGCTGGTGGCTACACCTTC. Translating it yields CASSPRGSQAGGYTF.